This T cell receptor (beta chain) comes out of a study of neoadjuvant anti-PD-1 for oral cavity cancer. Study-wide context: Most patients had three to four biweekly doses of 3 mg/kg nivolumab before resection. Patients without progression received a fourth nivolumab dose around day 43, then surgical resection on days 50-56.

As concerns this clone: Its antigen is undetermined.

Clones were sequenced by immunoSEQ multiplex PCR, and TCRdb holds only the in-frame ones, with some missing. The data contain about 13,000 clones, approximately 67% of them seen just once; the ten biggest clones take up 2.5% to 3.5%. The study's findings and limits: With a few patients per group, TCR findings need larger cohorts. Treg/Th17 ratio rose with pretreatment blood and fell with post-treatment tumor TCRbeta clonality.

Time point specified: after neoadjuvant nivolumab, at surgical resection. The source material was PBMCs, sampled after nivolumab (anti-PD-1) treatment. The receptor was isolated from a person aged 35-79 years with oral cavity squamous cell carcinoma.

The CDR3 DNA reads TGTGCCAGCAGTACAGTGAACACTGAAGCTTTCTTT. Amino acid sequence: CASSTVNTEAFF. The V call is TRBV6-5, the J call TRBJ1-1; D is unclear. The V end was cut by 5 bases, the J end by 0 bases, with 4 bases between. Per germline, CDR1 MNHEY and CDR2 SVGAGI. The CDR3 is made up of 12 amino acids.